This paragraph reports one T cell receptor (beta chain). Its antigen is currently unknown. Time point of the sample: week 5, during vaccination. Each dose delivered 300 ug of mutant IDH1 20-mer peptide subcutaneously with imiquimod. This table comes from immunoSEQ multiplex PCR, and its TCRdb copy is limited to in-frame clones, with some not included. The repertoire holds about 54,000 clones, with approximately 80% as singletons. The sample belongs to a study of a mutant IDH1 vaccine in newly diagnosed glioma. Study overall: Once 4-6 weeks had passed after radiotherapy alone, vaccination started, or it started with temozolomide cycles. Patients under treatment included about 62% males and about 38% females and had a mean age of around 43 years. The therapy given earlier, which was standard therapy, consisted of radiotherapy, temozolomide, or both, and most of the patients received both.

The CDR3 is 16 residues long. The germline CDR1 and CDR2 sequences are PRHDT and FYEKMQ (reference sequence). V was trimmed by 5 bases and J by 3 bases, leaving 20 bases between them. The specimen comprised PBMCs, sampled from a glioma patient whose treatment included an IDH1 peptide vaccine. This clonotype originated in a man aged 25-45 years with glioma. The V gene is TRBV13, the J gene TRBJ2-7; D possibly uses TRBD1 or TRBD2 (5 bases each). The CDR3 DNA reads as TGTGCCAGCAGCCAAAGAACTAGGGGAAGAAGCTACGAGCAGTACTTC. It encodes CASSQRTRGRSYEQYF.